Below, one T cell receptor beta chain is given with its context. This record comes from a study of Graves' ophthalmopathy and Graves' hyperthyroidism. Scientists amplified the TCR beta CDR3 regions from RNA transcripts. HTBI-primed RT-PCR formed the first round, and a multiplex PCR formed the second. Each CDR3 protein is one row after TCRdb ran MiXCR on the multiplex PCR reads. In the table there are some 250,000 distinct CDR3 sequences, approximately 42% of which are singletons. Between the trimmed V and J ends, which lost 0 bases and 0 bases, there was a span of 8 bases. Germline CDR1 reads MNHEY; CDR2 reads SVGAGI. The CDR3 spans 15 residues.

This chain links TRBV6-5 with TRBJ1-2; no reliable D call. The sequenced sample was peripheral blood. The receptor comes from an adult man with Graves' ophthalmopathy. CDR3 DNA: TGTGCCAGCAGTTACTCGAAACAGTCTAACTATGGCTACACCTTC. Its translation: CASSYSKQSNYGYTF.